A single sample is the source of the 14 T cell receptor beta chains below, sequenced in a study of glioma-infiltrating T cells. Amplification of TCR alpha and beta CDR3 regions from RNA used iRepertoire nested multiplex PCR. TCRdb redid the calling of the multiplex PCR reads with MiXCR, one entry per CDR3 protein. The sample holds about 93,000 distinct CDR3 sequences, roughly 37% seen once. Sequencing was performed on glioma tissue, nonneoplastic brain tissue, or PBMCs (not recorded which). The receptors here all came from a human donor with low-grade glioma or glioblastoma, undergoing nonglioma brain surgery, or in good health (not recorded which).

With respect to this clonotype: The conserved phenylalanine or tryptophan normally closing the CDR3 is absent here, so this likely arose from a read error. No DNA is shown, since the ends of the CDR3 on it are uncertain; the CDR3 is the one TCRdb lists. The chain links TRBV27 to TRBJ2-2. The germline gives CDR1 MNHEY, CDR2 SMNVEV (reference sequence). From its first to its last residue, the CDR3 has 14 amino acids. CDR3 region: CSSSFTESTGERFV.

As concerns this clonotype: A much larger clone lies one base from this, so it may be a read error. The V call is TRBV18, the J call TRBJ1-1; no clear D. Trimming took 2 bases from V and 7 from J, leaving 17 bases between them. The CDR3 covers 15 residues. Germline values: CDR1 KGHSH, CDR2 LQKENI. This chain's CDR3 is CASSPFSLSDIEAFF. Here the CDR3 DNA reads TGTGCCAGCTCACCATTTTCTCTGTCCGACATTGAAGCTTTCTTT. Combining the CDR3 with reference TRBV18 and TRBJ1-1 gives the whole variable domain NAGVMQNPRHLVRRRGQEARLRCSPMKGHSHVYWYRQLPEEGLKFMVYLQKENIIDESGMPKERFSAEFPKEGPSILRIQQVVRGDSAAYFCASSPFSLSDIEAFFGQGTRLTVV.

In its sample, this clonotype was seen many times. V is TRBV18 and J is TRBJ1-5; TRBD1 might be the D (6 bases). CDR1 KGHSH and CDR2 LQKENI come from the germline V gene. The ends were cut back, 3 bases at V and 6 bases at J, with 15 bases in the middle. There are 15 residues in the CDR3. For the CDR3, the DNA is TGTGCCAGCTCACCCGACAGGCTCTCGGCTCAGCCCCAGCATTTT. Translation gives CASSPDRLSAQPQHF.

On this clonotype: A clone one base away is much larger, so this may be a read error. The CDR3 is CASGTGTGGRETKYF. In DNA, the CDR3 is TGTGCCAGCGGGACCGGGACAGGGGGCCGAGAGACCAAGTACTTC. V and J are TRBV7-6 and TRBJ2-5; 12 positions match TRBD1. The CDR3 spans 15 residues. Per the germline V gene, CDR1 is SGHVS and CDR2 is FNYEAQ.

This clonotype was recorded many times. The chain combines TRBV4-3 with TRBJ2-7, with D perhaps TRBD1 (6 bases). The germline gives CDR1 LGHNA, CDR2 YSLEER. This CDR3 has 16 amino acids. V shed 0 bases and J shed 3 bases, with 15 bases lying between them. The CDR3 DNA reads TGCGCCAGCAGCCAAGATCTGGACAGTACGGTCTACGAGCAGTACTTC. Residues: CASSQDLDSTVYEQYF.

In nucleotides, the CDR3 is TGTGCCAGCAGTCACAAGCGGGGAGCGTCCACCACAGATACGCAGTATTTT. As protein: CASSHKRGASTTDTQYF. V usage is TRBV28 and J usage is TRBJ2-3; 7 bases are shared with TRBD2. Germline V gives CDR1 MDHEN, CDR2 SYDVKM. With V trimmed by 5 bases and J by 2 bases, 13 bases remained unmatched. This CDR3 has 17 amino acids.

This clonotype was seen only once. A much larger clone is a single base away; this may be a read error. This chain joins TRBV12-3 or TRBV12-4 and TRBJ1-2, with D uncertain. V lost 2 bases and J lost 6, with 16 bases in between. The CDR3 is 15 residues long. CDR3 region: CASSLSGIKNHGYTF. CDR3 sequence (DNA): TGTGCCAGCAGTTTATCAGGAATTAAGAACCATGGCTACACCTTC.

This clonotype was seen many times. J is TRBJ2-5 and V is TRBV20-1; D not resolved. Deletions cut 3 bases from V and 5 bases from J, with 4 bases between. The CDR3 contains 10 residues. Germline V lookup: CDR1 DFQATT, CDR2 SNEGSKA (reference sequence). The CDR3 nucleotides read TGCAGTGCTAGGCGGGAGACCCAGTACTTC. Its translation is CSARRETQYF.

V gene TRBV29-1 combines with J gene TRBJ2-1; D is possibly TRBD1 or TRBD2 (5 bases each). The CDR3 is made up of 14 amino acids. CDR1 is SQVTM and CDR2 is ANQGSEA in the germline V gene. Between the trimmed V and J ends, which lost 2 bases and 13 bases, there was a span of 21 bases. The CDR3 loop reads CSVETPKLGETQFF. The CDR3 bases are TGCAGCGTTGAAACCCCTAAGTTGGGGGAGACCCAGTTCTTC.

On this clonotype: A much larger clone differs by one base, so this may be a read error. The chain recombines TRBV2 with TRBJ1-6; 8 bases are shared with TRBD1. The CDR3 runs 14 residues. Looked up from germline, CDR1 is SNHLY and CDR2 is FYNNEI. CDR3 loop: CAGSEGQGNSPLHF. The DNA for the CDR3 is TGTGCCGGCAGTGAAGGACAGGGAAATTCACCCCTCCACTTT.

Ten or more counts support this clonotype. The chain links TRBV7-3 to TRBJ2-6; D is possibly TRBD1 or TRBD2 (5 bases each). With 5 bases removed from V and 0 bases from J, the gap between germline ends came to 11 bases. The CDR3 has 16 amino acids. Germline V lookup: CDR1 SGHTA, CDR2 FQGTGA. The CDR3 is CASSRRGDSGANVLTF. In DNA, the CDR3 is TGTGCCAGCAGCCGACGAGGGGACTCTGGGGCCAACGTCCTGACTTTC.

This clonotype has at least ten counts. The V call is TRBV18, the J call TRBJ2-7, with D uncertain. The germline gives CDR1 KGHSH, CDR2 LQKENI. The CDR3 covers 14 residues. V was pared by 1 base and J by 2 bases, with 9 bases between. The CDR3: CASSPRQVTYEQYF. CDR3 sequence (DNA): TGTGCCAGCTCACCACGTCAAGTAACCTACGAGCAGTACTTC.

This clonotype was counted many times. The V and J genes are TRBV24-1 and TRBJ2-1; D is unresolved. The V gene's germline CDR1 is KGHDR and CDR2 SFDVKD. The CDR3 totals 14 residues. V was shortened by 5 bases and J by 1 base, with 8 bases between the two germline ends. CDR3 DNA sequence: TGTGCCACCAGTGTGGGTAAGTCCTACAATGAGCAGTTCTTC. Translation: CATSVGKSYNEQFF.

V gene TRBV27 combines with J gene TRBJ1-2; D call uncertain. The CDR3 runs to 18 residues. The V gene lost 8 bases and the J gene lost 0 bases, with 25 bases spanning the gap. Per germline, CDR1 MNHEY and CDR2 SMNVEV (reference sequence). DNA of the CDR3: TGTGCCAGCCGCGGCTCTAGCGACGACGAGCCCTCTAACTATGGCTACACCTTC. It is translated as CASRGSSDDEPSNYGYTF.